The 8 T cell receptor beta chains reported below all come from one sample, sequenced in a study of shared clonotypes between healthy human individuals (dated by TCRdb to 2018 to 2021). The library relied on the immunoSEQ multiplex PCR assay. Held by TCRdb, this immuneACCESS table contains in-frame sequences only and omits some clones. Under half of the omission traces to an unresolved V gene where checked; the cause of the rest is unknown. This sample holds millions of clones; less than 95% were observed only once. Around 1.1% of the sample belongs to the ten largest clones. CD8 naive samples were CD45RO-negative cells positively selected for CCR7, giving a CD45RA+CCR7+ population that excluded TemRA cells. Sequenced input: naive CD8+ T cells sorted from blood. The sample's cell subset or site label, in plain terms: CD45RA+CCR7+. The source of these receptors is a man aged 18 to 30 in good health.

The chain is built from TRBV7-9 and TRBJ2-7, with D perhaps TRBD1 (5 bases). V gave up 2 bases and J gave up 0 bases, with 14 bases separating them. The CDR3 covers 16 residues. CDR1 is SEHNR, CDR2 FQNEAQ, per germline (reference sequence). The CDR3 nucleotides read TGTGCCAGCAGCTTAACGGCAGGAGACAGCTCCTACGAGCAGTACTTC. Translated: CASSLTAGDSSYEQYF. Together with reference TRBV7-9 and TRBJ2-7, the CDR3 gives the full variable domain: DTGVSQNPRHKITKRGQNVTFRCDPISEHNRLYWYRQTLGQGPEFLTYFQNEAQLEKSRLLSDRFSAERPKGSFSTLEIQRTEQGDSAMYLCASSLTAGDSSYEQYFGPGTRLTVT.

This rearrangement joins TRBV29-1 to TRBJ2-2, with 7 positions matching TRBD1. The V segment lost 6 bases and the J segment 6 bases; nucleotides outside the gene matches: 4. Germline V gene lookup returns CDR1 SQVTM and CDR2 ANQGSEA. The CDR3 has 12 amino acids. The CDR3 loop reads CSVDRPAGELFF. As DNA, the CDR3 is TGCAGCGTGGACAGGCCGGCCGGGGAGCTGTTTTTT.

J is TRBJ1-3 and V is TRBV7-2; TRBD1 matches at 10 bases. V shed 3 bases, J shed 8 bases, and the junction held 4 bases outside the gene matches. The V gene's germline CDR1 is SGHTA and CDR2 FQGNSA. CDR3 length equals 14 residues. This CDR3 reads CASSLDRGADTIYF. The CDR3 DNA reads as TGTGCCAGCAGCTTGGACAGGGGGGCGGACACCATATATTTT.

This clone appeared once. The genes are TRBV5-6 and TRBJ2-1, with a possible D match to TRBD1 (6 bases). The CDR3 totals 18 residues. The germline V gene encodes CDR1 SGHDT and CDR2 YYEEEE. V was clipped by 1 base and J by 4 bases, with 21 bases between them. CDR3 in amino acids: CASSLWGSGAFFYNEQFF. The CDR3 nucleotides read TGTGCCAGCAGCTTGTGGGGCTCAGGGGCCTTCTTTTACAATGAGCAGTTCTTC.

As DNA, the CDR3 is TGTGCCAGCAGTTTCGAGACGGCCCAAGCTTTCTTT. Encoded protein: CASSFETAQAFF. The chain employs TRBV28 and TRBJ1-1; D is uncertain. The V end was cut by 3 bases, the J end by 9 bases, with 11 bases between. The CDR3 length is 12 residues. Per the germline V gene, CDR1 is MDHEN and CDR2 is SYDVKM.

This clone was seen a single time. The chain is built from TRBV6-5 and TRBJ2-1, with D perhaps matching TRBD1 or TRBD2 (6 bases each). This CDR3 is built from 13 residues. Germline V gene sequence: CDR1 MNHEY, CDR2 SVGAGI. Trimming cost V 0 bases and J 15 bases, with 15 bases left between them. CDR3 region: CASSYSAGEELFF. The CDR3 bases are TGTGCCAGCAGTTACTCGGCAGGGGAGGAACTGTTCTTC.

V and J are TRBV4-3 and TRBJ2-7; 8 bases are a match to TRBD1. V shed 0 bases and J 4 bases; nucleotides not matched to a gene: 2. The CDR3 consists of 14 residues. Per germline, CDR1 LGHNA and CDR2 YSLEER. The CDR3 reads CASSQETGAYEQYF. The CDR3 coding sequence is TGCGCCAGCAGCCAAGAGACAGGGGCGTACGAGCAGTACTTC.

In nucleotides, the CDR3 is TGTGCCAGCAGCCAGGGAGATAGCGGGCGGTTCACAGATACGCAGTATTTT. This codes for CASSQGDSGRFTDTQYF. The V call is TRBV11-3, the J call TRBJ2-3, with 7 bases identical to TRBD2. From germline, CDR1 is SGHNT and CDR2 YENEEA. After removal of 5 bases from V and 2 bases from J, the junction contained 13 bases not matched to a gene. This CDR3 has 17 amino acids.